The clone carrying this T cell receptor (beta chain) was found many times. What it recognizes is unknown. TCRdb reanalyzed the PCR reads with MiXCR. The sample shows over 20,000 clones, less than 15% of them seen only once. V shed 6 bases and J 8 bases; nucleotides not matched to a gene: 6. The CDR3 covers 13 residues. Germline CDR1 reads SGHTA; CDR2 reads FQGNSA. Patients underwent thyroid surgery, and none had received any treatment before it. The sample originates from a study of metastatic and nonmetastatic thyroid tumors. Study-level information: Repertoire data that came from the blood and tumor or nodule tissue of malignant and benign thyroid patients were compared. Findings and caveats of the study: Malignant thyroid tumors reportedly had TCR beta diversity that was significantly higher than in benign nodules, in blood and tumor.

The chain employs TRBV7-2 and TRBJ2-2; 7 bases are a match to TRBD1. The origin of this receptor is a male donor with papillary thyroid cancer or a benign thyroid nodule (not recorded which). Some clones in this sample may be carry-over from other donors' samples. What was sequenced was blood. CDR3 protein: CASRSTGAGELFF. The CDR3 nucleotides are TGTGCCAGCAGATCTACAGGGGCTGGGGAGCTGTTTTTT. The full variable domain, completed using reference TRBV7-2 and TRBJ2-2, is GAGVSQSPSNKVTEKGKDVELRCDPISGHTALYWYRQSLGQGLEFLIYFQGNSAPDKSGLPSDRFSAERTGGSVSTLTIQRTQQEDSAVYLCASRSTGAGELFFGEGSRLTVL.